Following are 21 T cell receptor beta chains from one sample sequenced in a study of early T cells in non-severe SARS-CoV-2 infection. Using its own MiXCR run on the 5' RACE reads, TCRdb lists one record per CDR3 protein. Among tens of thousands of distinct CDR3 sequences listed, under 8% were seen once. Source: whole blood, taken at baseline. The source is an adult who was a healthcare worker with PCR-confirmed SARS-CoV-2 infection or an uninfected control (not recorded which).

The chain joins TRBV4-2 to TRBJ2-2; 10 bases are a match to TRBD1. Germline V gene lookup returns CDR1 LGHNA and CDR2 YNFKEQ. The ends lost 1 base at V and 7 bases at J; junction bases unmatched: 9. CDR3 length: 17 residues. The CDR3 nucleotides are TGTGCCAGCAGCCAAGCGACCCGGGACAGGGGTGGCGGGGAGCTGTTTTTT. Encoded protein: CASSQATRDRGGGELFF.

A few counts support this clonotype. The rearrangement uses TRBV7-3 and TRBJ2-1; weak D call: TRBD1 (5 bases). Looked up from germline, CDR1 is SGHTA and CDR2 is FQGTGA. V gave up 4 bases and J gave up 2 bases, with 18 bases separating them. The CDR3 is made up of 17 amino acids. CDR3 region: CASSYRAGQGTYNEQFF. CDR3 nucleotide sequence: TGTGCCAGCAGCTACCGCGCTGGGCAGGGAACCTACAATGAGCAGTTCTTC.

This clonotype has ten or more counts. This rearrangement joins TRBV27 to TRBJ2-2, with unresolved D. The CDR3 covers 13 residues. Trimming pared 1 base from V and 6 bases from J, leaving 6 bases between. Germline V CDR1 and CDR2: MNHEY, SMNVEV (reference sequence). The chain's CDR3 is CASSLLESGELFF. In DNA, the CDR3 is TGTGCCAGCAGTTTATTGGAGTCCGGGGAGCTGTTTTTT.

The V gene is TRBV4-1, the J gene TRBJ1-6; tentative D call: TRBD1 (5 bases). Germline CDR1 MGHRA, CDR2 YSYEKL. The V and J ends lost 4 bases and 9 bases respectively, with 10 bases between them. The CDR3 sequence is 13 residues long. In nucleotides, the CDR3 is TGCGCCAGCAGCCCTGAGGGGCTTTCACCCCTCCACTTT. This codes for CASSPEGLSPLHF.

This clonotype has a handful of counts. The genes are TRBV14 and TRBJ1-1, with D possibly TRBD1 on 5 matching bases. V was shortened by 5 bases and J by 10 bases, with 14 bases between the two germline ends. This CDR3 comprises 12 residues. CDR1 is SGHDN, CDR2 FVKESK, per germline. The CDR3 spells CASSRGLQGAFF. DNA for the CDR3: TGTGCCAGCAGCAGGGGTCTCCAGGGAGCTTTCTTT.

This clonotype occurred a few times. J is TRBJ2-7 and V is TRBV7-2; the match to TRBD1 covers 9 bases. The CDR3 consists of 17 residues. The V gene's germline CDR1 is SGHTA and CDR2 FQGNSA. V lost 3 bases to trimming and J lost 3 bases; unmatched junction nucleotides: 12. CDR3 sequence: CASSLVGQGSGDYEQYF. CDR3 nucleotide sequence: TGTGCCAGCAGCTTGGTGGGACAGGGTTCAGGTGACTACGAGCAGTACTTC.

The sample holds many counts of this clonotype. The rearrangement links TRBV5-5 to TRBJ2-3; a possible D gene is TRBD1 (6 bases). CDR1 SGHKS and CDR2 YYEKEE come from the germline V gene (reference sequence). V was trimmed by 3 bases and J by 6 bases, leaving 14 bases between them. CDR3 length equals 14 residues. CDR3 amino acids: CASSWPGVRDTQYF. CDR3 DNA: TGTGCCAGCAGCTGGCCAGGGGTAAGGGATACGCAGTATTTT.

This clonotype was detected only a few times. The rearrangement links TRBV7-2 to TRBJ2-5, with TRBD2 matching 12 bases. Trimming removed 2 bases from V and 6 bases from J; junction bases left unmatched: 7. Germline V gene data show CDR1 as SGHTA and CDR2 as FQGNSA. The CDR3 loop spans 16 amino acids. The CDR3 loop is CASSLSTSGGPKTQYF. Written as DNA, the CDR3 is TGTGCCAGCAGCTTATCGACTAGCGGGGGCCCAAAGACCCAGTACTTC.

Remarks on this clonotype: This may stem from a read error, because a much larger clone lies one nucleotide away. The chain links TRBV12-3 or TRBV12-4 to TRBJ1-5; D possibly corresponds to TRBD1 (6 bases). The ends were cut back, 3 bases at V and 5 bases at J, with 14 bases in the middle. This CDR3 spans 15 amino acids. The CDR3 sequence: CASSFPQGMDQPQHF. The CDR3 DNA reads TGTGCCAGCAGTTTTCCTCAGGGGATGGATCAGCCCCAGCATTTT.

This clonotype was found many times. The chain joins TRBV20-1 to TRBJ2-3; 15 positions agree with TRBD2. The CDR3 spans 16 residues. CDR1 DFQATT and CDR2 SNEGSKA come from the germline V gene (reference sequence). The V segment lost 6 bases and the J segment 8 bases; nucleotides outside the gene matches: 12. CDR3 DNA: TGCAGTGCCCAAGATCGGACTAGCGGGGGGGACAGTACGCAGTATTTT. Amino acid sequence: CSAQDRTSGGDSTQYF.

This clonotype has ten or more counts. The chain combines TRBV28 with TRBJ2-4, with D possibly being TRBD1 (7 bases). Germline CDR1 reads MDHEN; CDR2 reads SYDVKM. V shed 6 bases and J shed 6 bases, with 21 bases lying between them. This CDR3 has 16 residues. The CDR3 region is CASSLQPEGAGNIQYF. For the CDR3, the DNA is TGTGCCAGCAGCCTACAACCGGAGGGGGCGGGAAACATTCAGTACTTC.

This clonotype was observed a handful of times. The rearrangement links TRBV2 to TRBJ2-4; D is unclear. V was cut by 6 bases and J by 0 bases, with 15 bases left in between. The CDR3 spans 16 residues. The V gene's germline CDR1 is SNHLY and CDR2 FYNNEI. CDR3: CASRERANVAKNIQYF. The CDR3, as DNA: TGTGCCAGCAGGGAACGGGCTAATGTAGCCAAAAACATTCAGTACTTC.

This clonotype was counted only a few times. The V call is TRBV12-3 or TRBV12-4, the J call TRBJ1-1; D is uncertain. Trimming stripped 6 bases from V and 4 bases from J, with 9 bases between. The CDR3 is 12 amino acids. The CDR3 nucleotides are TGTGCCAGCAGCCCCCGGGGCACTGAAGCTTTCTTT. It codes for CASSPRGTEAFF.

This clonotype was picked up a small number of times. The chain recombines TRBV29-1 with TRBJ2-1; possible D gene TRBD1, 6 bases. CDR1 is SQVTM and CDR2 is ANQGSEA in the germline V gene. This CDR3 is 14 amino acids long. The V and J ends lost 6 bases and 0 bases respectively, with 12 bases between them. The CDR3 region has the DNA TGCAGCGTCGTTACAGGGTCCTCCTACAATGAGCAGTTCTTC. The encoded protein is CSVVTGSSYNEQFF.

The rearrangement joins TRBV20-1 to TRBJ1-6, with D possibly being TRBD1 (5 bases). CDR1 DFQATT and CDR2 SNEGSKA come from the germline V gene (reference sequence). CDR3 length equals 11 residues. V lost 1 base, J lost 13 bases, and 8 bases lay in between. The CDR3: CSARGRGPLHF. CDR3 DNA sequence: TGCAGTGCTAGAGGGAGGGGCCCCCTCCACTTT.

Points on this clonotype: Since a much larger clone is just one base distant, this may be a read error. The CDR3 spells CSAVSEPINTEAFF. As DNA, the CDR3 is TGCAGTGCTGTTTCGGAACCGATAAACACTGAAGCTTTCTTT. The gene calls are TRBV20-1 and TRBJ1-1; D is ambiguous. CDR1 is DFQATT and CDR2 is SNEGSKA in the germline V gene (reference sequence). The CDR3 is made up of 14 amino acids. Deletions cut 5 bases from V and 2 bases from J, with 15 bases between.

The chain employs TRBV12-3 or TRBV12-4 and TRBJ2-5, with D perhaps TRBD2 (6 bases). The ends were cut back, 5 bases at V and 6 bases at J, with 13 bases in the middle. CDR3 length equals 13 residues. CDR3 DNA sequence: TGTGCCAGCAGTCCGGGACTTCCTCAGACCCAGTACTTC. Translated, it gives CASSPGLPQTQYF.

This clonotype occurred a few times. The chain has TRBV29-1 and TRBJ2-3, with a tentative D call TRBD2 (6 bases). The ends were cut back, 7 bases at V and 3 bases at J, with 14 bases in the middle. The CDR3 extends over 13 amino acids. CDR1 and CDR2 from the germline V gene are SQVTM and ANQGSEA. For the CDR3, the DNA is TGCAGCGCCCAGGAGGGAGGAACAGATACGCAGTATTTT. This codes for CSAQEGGTDTQYF.

In its sample, this clonotype was seen many times. The rearrangement links TRBV7-3 to TRBJ2-1; no clear D. This CDR3 spans 16 amino acids. The germline V gene has CDR1 SGHTA and CDR2 FQGTGA. Trimming shortened V by 4 bases and J by 2 bases, and 15 bases separated the two germline ends. In DNA, the CDR3 is TGTGCCAGCAGCTACCTCAGTCACCCCCCCTACAATGAGCAGTTCTTC. Its protein product is CASSYLSHPPYNEQFF. Drawing the rest from reference TRBV7-3 and TRBJ2-1, the complete variable domain is GAGVSQTPSNKVTEKGKYVELRCDPISGHTALYWYRQSLGQGPEFLIYFQGTGAADDSGLPNDRFFAVRPEGSVSTLKIQRTERGDSAVYLCASSYLSHPPYNEQFFGPGTRLTVL.

V gene TRBV10-3 combines with J gene TRBJ2-3, with 7 bases aligning to TRBD2. The CDR3 runs to 16 residues. The trim removed 0 bases at V and 0 bases at J, leaving 3 bases unmatched. Germline V gene data show CDR1 as ENHRY and CDR2 as SYGVKD. CDR3 sequence reads: CAISESAGSSTDTQYF. The DNA of the CDR3 is TGTGCCATCAGTGAGTCAGCGGGGTCTAGCACAGATACGCAGTATTTT.

This clonotype was observed at least ten times. CDR3 DNA sequence: TGCGCCAGCAGCTTGGGACAGACGTCGAGCTCCTACGAGCAGTACTTC. Residues: CASSLGQTSSSYEQYF. The gene calls are TRBV5-1 and TRBJ2-7, with D perhaps TRBD1 (5 bases). In germline, CDR1 is SGHRS, CDR2 YFSETQ. V was shortened by 0 bases and J by 0 bases, with 13 bases between the two germline ends. The CDR3 length is 16 residues.